These 5 T cell receptor beta chains were sequenced from one sample in a study of T cells in Graves' hyperthyroidism and ophthalmopathy (dated by TCRdb to between 2017 and 2020). Receptors were amplified or captured by multiplex PCR. The reads were generated on an Illumina HiSeq 2000. TCR beta CDR3 regions were amplified from RNA transcripts. The first round of RT-PCR for the TCR CDR3 was performed with the HTBI primer set and the Qiagen OneStep RT-PCR kit. TCRdb ran its own pipeline on the public reads, namely fastp trimming at Q25 and MiXCR clone calling, and kept in-frame beta chains. Every distinct CDR3 protein forms one entry, paired with its most common genes and DNA. Here the sample has approximately 420,000 distinct CDR3 sequences; roughly 13% occur a single time. The ten largest clones add up to approximately 5.3% of the sample. The sample taken for sequencing was blood. The receptor set was obtained from a woman between 18 and 30 years old with Graves' hyperthyroidism.

V gene TRBV12-3 or TRBV12-4 combines with J gene TRBJ2-7; D uncertain. CDR3 length: 14 amino acids. V dropped 6 bases and J dropped 5 bases, with 17 bases sitting between them. CDR3 coding DNA: TGTGCCAGCAGCCTCTTTCTCCAAGCCCACGAGCAGTACTTC. This sequence encodes CASSLFLQAHEQYF.

This clonotype has ten or more counts. The chain joins TRBV7-6 to TRBJ2-1, with TRBD1 matching over 10 bases. CDR3 length: 15 residues. Trimming at V came to 5 bases and at J to 3 bases, leaving 4 bases not matched to a gene. Per germline, CDR1 SGHVS and CDR2 FNYEAQ. The CDR3 spells CASSPRTGGYNEQFF. CDR3 DNA sequence: TGTGCCAGCAGCCCGCGGACAGGGGGCTACAATGAGCAGTTCTTC.

This clonotype was observed many times. The chain couples TRBV7-2 to TRBJ1-3, with 11 bases lining up with TRBD1. CDR3 length: 17 residues. With V trimmed by 1 base and J by 3 bases, 5 bases remained unmatched. Germline CDR1 and CDR2: SGHTA and FQGNSA. CDR3 nucleotides: TGTGCCAGCAGCTTAGTGACCGGGACAGGGGGTGGAAACACCATATATTTT. Translating gives CASSLVTGTGGGNTIYF. Together with reference TRBV7-2 and TRBJ1-3, the CDR3 gives the full variable domain: GAGVSQSPSNKVTEKGKDVELRCDPISGHTALYWYRQSLGQGLEFLIYFQGNSAPDKSGLPSDRFSAERTGGSVSTLTIQRTQQEDSAVYLCASSLVTGTGGGNTIYFGEGSWLTVV.

This clonotype was seen more than once but under ten times. The chain couples TRBV5-4 to TRBJ2-2; D perhaps matches TRBD1 (5 bases). Germline CDR1 reads SGHNT; CDR2 reads YYREEE (reference sequence). The CDR3 is made up of 18 amino acids. Trimming removed 3 bases at V and 0 bases at J, with 18 bases between. DNA for the CDR3: TGTGCCAGCAGCTCGCCACGTGACAGACCAGCGAACACCGGGGAGCTGTTTTTT. This codes for CASSSPRDRPANTGELFF.

This clonotype was observed many times. The V and J genes are TRBV20-1 and TRBJ2-5; D uncertain. V was trimmed by 3 bases and J by 5 bases, leaving 10 bases between them. The CDR3 contains 12 residues. The germline CDR1 and CDR2 sequences are DFQATT and SNEGSKA (reference sequence). In DNA, the CDR3 is TGCAGTGCTAGCACCCGTTGGGAGACCCAGTACTTC. It codes for CSASTRWETQYF.